This T cell receptor beta chain stems from a study of blood T cells in healthy people across ages. This clonotype was seen more than once but under ten times. CDR3 length: 11 residues. Trimming pared 5 bases from V and 9 bases from J, leaving 10 bases between. Germline CDR1 and CDR2: SNHLY and FYNNEI. For the second PCR, which ran for 7 to 11 cycles, a sample-barcoded 5' primer and a J-beta primer mix were used. MiXCR, applied by TCRdb to the 5' RACE reads, yields one record per CDR3 protein. This repertoire shows about 620,000 distinct CDR3 sequences, 52% found once; its top ten account for roughly 12%. A minimum of 7 million PBMCs was isolated per sample.

The material sequenced was blood. The rearrangement links TRBV2 to TRBJ2-5; no definite D call. The TCR was taken from a woman aged 80 or over in good health. The CDR3 region is CASSPFCAQYF. The CDR3 DNA reads TGTGCCAGCAGTCCATTCTGCGCCCAGTACTTC.